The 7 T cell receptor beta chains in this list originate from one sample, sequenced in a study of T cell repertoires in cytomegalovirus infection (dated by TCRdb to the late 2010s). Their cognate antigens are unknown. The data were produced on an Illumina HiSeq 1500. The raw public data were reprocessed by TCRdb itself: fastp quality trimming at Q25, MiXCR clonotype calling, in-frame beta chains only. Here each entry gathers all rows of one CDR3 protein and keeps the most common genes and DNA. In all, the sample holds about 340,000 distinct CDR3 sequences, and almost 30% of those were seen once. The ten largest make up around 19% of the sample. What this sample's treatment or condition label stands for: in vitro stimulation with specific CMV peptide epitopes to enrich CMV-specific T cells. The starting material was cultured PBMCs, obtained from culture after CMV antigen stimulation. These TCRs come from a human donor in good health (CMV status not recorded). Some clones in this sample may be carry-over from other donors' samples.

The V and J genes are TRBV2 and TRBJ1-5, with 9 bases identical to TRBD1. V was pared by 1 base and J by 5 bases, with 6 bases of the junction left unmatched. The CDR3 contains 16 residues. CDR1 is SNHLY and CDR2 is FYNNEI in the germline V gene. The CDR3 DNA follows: TGTGCCAGCAGTGAAGACCGGACAGGGGACTATCAGCCCCAGCATTTT. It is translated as CASSEDRTGDYQPQHF.

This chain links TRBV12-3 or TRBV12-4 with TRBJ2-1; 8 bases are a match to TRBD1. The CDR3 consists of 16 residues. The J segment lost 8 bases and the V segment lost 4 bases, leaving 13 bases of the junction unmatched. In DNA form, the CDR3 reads TGTGCCAGCAGTTGGGAGGACAGGGACCCAGGGGATGAGCAGTTCTTC. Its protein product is CASSWEDRDPGDEQFF.

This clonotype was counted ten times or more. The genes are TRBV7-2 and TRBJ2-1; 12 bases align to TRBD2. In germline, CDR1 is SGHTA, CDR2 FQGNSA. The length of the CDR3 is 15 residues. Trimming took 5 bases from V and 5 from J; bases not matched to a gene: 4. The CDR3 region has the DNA TGTGCCAGCAGCCGAAGACTAGCGGGAGACAATGAGCAGTTCTTC. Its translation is CASSRRLAGDNEQFF.

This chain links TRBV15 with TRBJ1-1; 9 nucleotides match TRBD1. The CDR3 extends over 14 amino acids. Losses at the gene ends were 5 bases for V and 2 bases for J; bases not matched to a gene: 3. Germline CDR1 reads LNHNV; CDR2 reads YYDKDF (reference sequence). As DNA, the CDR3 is TGTGCCACCAGCGTGGGACAGGGAAACACTGAAGCTTTCTTT. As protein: CATSVGQGNTEAFF.

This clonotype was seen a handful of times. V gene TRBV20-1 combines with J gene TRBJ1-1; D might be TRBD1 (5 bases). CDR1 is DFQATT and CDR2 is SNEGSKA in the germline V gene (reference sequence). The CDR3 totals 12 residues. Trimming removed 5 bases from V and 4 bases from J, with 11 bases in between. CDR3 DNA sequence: TGCAGTGCTCCAGGGACGGGCACTGAAGCTTTCTTT. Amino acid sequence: CSAPGTGTEAFF.

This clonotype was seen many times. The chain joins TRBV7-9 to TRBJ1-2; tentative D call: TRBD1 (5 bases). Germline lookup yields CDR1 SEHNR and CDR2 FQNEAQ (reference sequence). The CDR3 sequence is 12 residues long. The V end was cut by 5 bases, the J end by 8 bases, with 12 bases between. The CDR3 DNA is TGTGCCAGCAGCCCGGGGCCGGGCGGCTACACCTTC. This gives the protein CASSPGPGGYTF.

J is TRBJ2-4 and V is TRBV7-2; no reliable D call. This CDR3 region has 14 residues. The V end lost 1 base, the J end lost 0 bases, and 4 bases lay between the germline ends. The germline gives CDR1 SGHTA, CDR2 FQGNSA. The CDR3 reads CASSLVAAKNIQYF. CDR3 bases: TGTGCCAGCAGCTTAGTTGCAGCCAAAAACATTCAGTACTTC.